The clone carrying this T cell receptor (beta chain) was found once. Measured with immunoSEQ multiplex PCR; TCRdb has only the in-frame clones, and not every one. The sample holds under 250,000 clones, around 80% seen once. The V gene lost 5 bases and the J gene lost 3 bases, with 8 bases spanning the gap. The length of the CDR3 is 13 residues. This entry comes from a study of blood T cell repertoires in COVID-19. Study as a whole: The origin of the acute and convalescent COVID-19 samples was the United States, Italy and Spain.

The clonotype was recovered from a man aged 60-69 years who had recovered from COVID-19. The sample taken for sequencing was PBMCs or T cells enriched from blood (not recorded which). The chain couples TRBV12-3 or TRBV12-4 to TRBJ1-5; D might be TRBD1 (6 bases). DNA for the CDR3: TGTGCCAGCAGTCGGACAGCCAATCAGCCCCAGCATTTT. Translating gives CASSRTANQPQHF.